The 26 T cell receptor beta chains presented below share a single source sample, sequenced in a study of shared clonotypes between healthy human individuals. Measured with immunoSEQ multiplex PCR; TCRdb has only the in-frame clones, and not every one. Among approximately 2.5 million clones listed, 90% to 95% were seen once. Sequences were obtained from naive CD4+ T cells from PBMCs. Subset of the sample: CD45RA+ positively selected. The receptors were sampled from a man between 18 and 29 years old in good health. Some clones in this sample may be carry-over from other donors' samples.

The gene calls are TRBV27 and TRBJ2-7, with 12 bases lining up with TRBD2. V lost 5 bases to trimming and J lost 7 bases; unmatched junction nucleotides: 9. The CDR3 is made up of 15 amino acids. Germline CDR1 MNHEY, CDR2 SMNVEV (reference sequence). The CDR3 coding sequence is TGTGCCAGCAGTAGCCCTAGCGGGAGGGGAGATGAGCAGTACTTC. It yields the protein CASSSPSGRGDEQYF.

The V gene is TRBV7-9, the J gene TRBJ2-7; TRBD2 agrees at 13 bases. This CDR3 spans 15 amino acids. The germline V gene has CDR1 SEHNR and CDR2 FQNEAQ (reference sequence). V shed 2 bases and J 4 bases; nucleotides not matched to a gene: 2. CDR3 region: CASSLRLAGGYEQYF. CDR3 sequence (DNA): TGTGCCAGCAGCTTACGACTAGCGGGAGGTTACGAGCAGTACTTC.

The genes are TRBV7-8 and TRBJ1-1; TRBD1 agrees at 10 bases. Trimming at V came to 0 bases and at J to 8 bases, leaving 6 bases not matched to a gene. This CDR3 region has 15 residues. Germline CDR1 is SGHVS and CDR2 is FQNEAQ. CDR3 nucleotide sequence: TGTGCCAGCAGCTTAGCACGACAGGGGGCTAAAGAAGCTTTCTTT. It translates to CASSLARQGAKEAFF.

The chain has TRBV11-2 and TRBJ2-7, with D maybe TRBD1 (6 bases). The CDR3 has 15 amino acids. The V end was cut by 2 bases, the J end by 2 bases, with 13 bases between. Looked up from germline, CDR1 is SGHAT and CDR2 is FQNNGV. This chain's CDR3 is CASSLWTANPYEQYF. DNA of the CDR3: TGTGCCAGCAGCTTATGGACAGCCAACCCCTACGAGCAGTACTTC.

This chain joins TRBV29-1 and TRBJ2-1; the match to TRBD1 covers 7 bases. Germline V gene data show CDR1 as SQVTM and CDR2 as ANQGSEA. This CDR3 has 14 residues. V trimming: 6 bases; J trimming: 3 bases; junction bases outside the gene matches: 8. This CDR3 is CSVLTGELYNEQFF. In DNA form, the CDR3 reads TGCAGCGTCCTTACAGGGGAACTCTACAATGAGCAGTTCTTC.

V usage is TRBV7-9 and J usage is TRBJ2-5; the match to TRBD1 covers 7 bases. The CDR3 spans 15 residues. V lost 4 bases to trimming and J lost 4 bases; unmatched junction nucleotides: 9. CDR1 and CDR2 (germline): SEHNR, FQNEAQ (reference sequence). The CDR3 here is CASSSGGFAIETQYF. For the CDR3, the DNA is TGTGCCAGCAGCTCAGGGGGATTCGCCATAGAGACCCAGTACTTC.

Concerning this clone itself: The same CDR3 is also encoded by other DNA sequences in this sample. The V gene is TRBV11-3, the J gene TRBJ2-1; 7 positions match TRBD1. CDR1 and CDR2 from the germline V gene are SGHNT and YENEEA. Germline trimming cut 1 base from V and 2 bases from J; bases unmatched to any gene: 2. CDR3 size: 15 residues. The CDR3 nucleotides read TGTGCCAGCAGCTTAGGACAGGGCCCCTACAATGAGCAGTTCTTC. Translation gives CASSLGQGPYNEQFF.

V is TRBV30 and J is TRBJ2-1, with 14 bases identical to TRBD2. Germline loops: CDR1 GTSNPN, CDR2 SVGIG (reference sequence). The CDR3 loop spans 18 amino acids. Trimming took 2 bases from V and 2 from J; bases not matched to a gene: 8. This CDR3 is CAWSPTGTSGSAYNEQFF. In DNA, the CDR3 is TGTGCCTGGAGTCCTACCGGGACTAGCGGGAGTGCCTACAATGAGCAGTTCTTC.

To note about this clone: Additional DNA sequences in this sample encode the identical CDR3. The genes are TRBV7-2 and TRBJ1-2; 7 nucleotides align to TRBD1. Losses at the gene ends were 4 bases for V and 3 bases for J; bases not matched to a gene: 2. The germline V gene has CDR1 SGHTA and CDR2 FQGNSA. The CDR3 length is 13 residues. CDR3 sequence reads: CASSSGTDYGYTF. The CDR3 DNA follows: TGTGCCAGCAGCTCTGGGACAGACTATGGCTACACCTTC.

The chain joins TRBV7-9 to TRBJ1-1; D is unclear. The CDR3 spans 13 residues. The V end lost 5 bases, the J end lost 3 bases, and 10 bases lay between the germline ends. The germline gives CDR1 SEHNR, CDR2 FQNEAQ (reference sequence). This CDR3 is CASSPDMDTEAFF. The CDR3 DNA sequence: TGTGCCAGCAGCCCCGACATGGACACTGAAGCTTTCTTT. Full variable domain (outside the CDR3, taken from reference TRBV7-9 and TRBJ1-1): DTGVSQNPRHKITKRGQNVTFRCDPISEHNRLYWYRQTLGQGPEFLTYFQNEAQLEKSRLLSDRFSAERPKGSFSTLEIQRTEQGDSAMYLCASSPDMDTEAFFGQGTRLTVV.

This clone appeared a few times. The DNA for the CDR3 is TGCGCCAGCACCACAGGGACAGGGGGCACTGAAGCTTTCTTT. Translated, it gives CASTTGTGGTEAFF. The rearrangement joins TRBV5-1 to TRBJ1-1, with 11 bases lining up with TRBD1. Trimming removed 6 bases from V and 4 bases from J; junction bases left unmatched: 5. The CDR3 sequence is 14 residues long. Germline loops: CDR1 SGHRS, CDR2 YFSETQ.

This clone showed up just once. The chain uses TRBV19 and TRBJ2-5, with a tentative D call TRBD1 (5 bases). CDR3 size: 15 residues. Trimming left V 2 bases short and J 2 bases short, with 12 bases between. Germline V gene data show CDR1 as LNHDA and CDR2 as SQIVND (reference sequence). For the CDR3, the DNA is TGTGCCAGTAGTATATCTGGGGCTCCTCAAGAGACCCAGTACTTC. As protein: CASSISGAPQETQYF. Full variable domain (missing parts from reference TRBV19 and TRBJ2-5): DGGITQSPKYLFRKEGQNVTLSCEQNLNHDAMYWYRQDPGQGLRLIYYSQIVNDFQKGDIAEGYSVSREKKESFPLTVTSAQKNPTAFYLCASSISGAPQETQYFGPGTRLLVL.

This clone was counted between two and nine times. The gene calls are TRBV4-1 and TRBJ1-4; D is ambiguous. Germline assignment: CDR1 MGHRA and CDR2 YSYEKL. V was trimmed by 0 bases and J by 8 bases, leaving 10 bases between them. The CDR3 is made up of 14 amino acids. DNA for the CDR3: TGCGCCAGCAGCCAAGATTTGGGTGACGAAAAACTGTTTTTT. This translates into CASSQDLGDEKLFF.

Details on this clone: The sample holds other DNA sequences that translate to the same CDR3. The chain links TRBV7-3 to TRBJ2-6, with D possibly TRBD2 on 5 matching bases. CDR3 length: 14 amino acids. V lost 5 bases and J lost 4, with 9 bases in between. Germline-derived CDR1 and CDR2 are SGHTA and FQGTGA. CDR3 nucleotides: TGTGCCAGCAGCAGCGGTGCCGGGGCCAACGTCCTGACTTTC. Its translation is CASSSGAGANVLTF.

The V and J genes are TRBV11-2 and TRBJ2-1; 7 bases match TRBD1. CDR3 length: 14 residues. The ends lost 1 base at V and 6 bases at J; junction bases unmatched: 3. Per the germline V gene, CDR1 is SGHAT and CDR2 is FQNNGV. The CDR3 DNA follows: TGTGCCAGCAGCTTAGGGCGACAGGGCAATGAGCAGTTCTTC. It encodes CASSLGRQGNEQFF.

This chain links TRBV5-4 with TRBJ2-7, with D perhaps matching TRBD2 (5 bases). CDR1 SGHNT and CDR2 YYREEE come from the germline V gene (reference sequence). V was clipped by 3 bases and J by 3 bases, with 10 bases between them. The CDR3 runs 13 residues. CDR3 nucleotide sequence: TGTGCCAGCAGCTCACGGACTGACTACGAGCAGTACTTC. Translating it yields CASSSRTDYEQYF.

Notes on this clone: Other DNA sequences in this specimen translate into the identical CDR3. The chain uses TRBV7-9 and TRBJ1-2, with no clear D. Germline V CDR1 and CDR2: SEHNR, FQNEAQ (reference sequence). V was pared by 1 base and J by 5 bases, with 5 bases between. This CDR3 is 12 amino acids long. CDR3 region: CASSLGLYGYTF. In DNA form, the CDR3 reads TGTGCCAGCAGCTTAGGGCTATATGGCTACACCTTC.

The chain combines TRBV5-3 with TRBJ2-3; D not resolved. TRBV5-3 is known as an ORF, though its function is uncertain. The CDR3 consists of 13 residues. V lost 3 bases and J lost 2, with 7 bases in between. CDR3 nucleotide sequence: TGTGCCAGAAGCTCAGGTATCACAGATACGCAGTATTTT. Residues: CARSSGITDTQYF.

This rearrangement joins TRBV4-1 to TRBJ2-3; tentatively, D is TRBD2 (5 bases). With 8 bases removed from V and 5 bases from J, the gap between germline ends came to 17 bases. The V gene's germline CDR1 is MGHRA and CDR2 YSYEKL. CDR3 length equals 14 residues. The CDR3 bases are TGCGCCAGCCAGGCAATAGGCCGGGAAGATACGCAGTATTTT. Its protein product is CASQAIGREDTQYF.

The rearrangement uses TRBV5-1 and TRBJ2-5; D assignment may be TRBD1 or TRBD2 (5 bases each). The CDR3 length is 15 residues. Germline values: CDR1 SGHRS, CDR2 YFSETQ. The V end lost 4 bases, the J end lost 5 bases, and 18 bases lay between the germline ends. CDR3 region: CASSRTPTGGETQYF. For the CDR3, the DNA is TGCGCCAGCAGCCGAACACCGACTGGGGGTGAGACCCAGTACTTC.

The rearrangement joins TRBV28 to TRBJ1-5; 8 bases map to TRBD1. CDR1 is MDHEN, CDR2 SYDVKM, per germline. The CDR3 spans 14 residues. V trimming: 6 bases; J trimming: 11 bases; junction bases outside the gene matches: 12. CDR3 protein: CASRSGQGLRAQHF. CDR3 bases: TGTGCCAGCAGGTCCGGACAGGGCCTCAGGGCCCAGCATTTT.

This chain joins TRBV6-5 and TRBJ2-1; D might be TRBD2 (6 bases). The CDR3 spans 14 residues. Trimming removed 5 bases at V and 4 bases at J, with 12 bases between. The germline CDR1 and CDR2 sequences are MNHEY and SVGAGI. The CDR3: CASSTGGNYNEQFF. Written as DNA, the CDR3 is TGTGCCAGCAGTACTGGGGGGAATTACAATGAGCAGTTCTTC.

This chain joins TRBV19 and TRBJ2-1; 9 bases match TRBD2. Germline CDR1 reads LNHDA; CDR2 reads SQIVND (reference sequence). Trimming removed 6 bases from V and 3 bases from J; junction bases left unmatched: 0. The CDR3 covers 13 residues. This CDR3 reads CASRLAGYNEQFF. The CDR3 bases are TGTGCCAGTAGACTAGCGGGCTACAATGAGCAGTTCTTC.

V is TRBV18 and J is TRBJ1-1; 7 bases line up with TRBD1. The CDR3 spans 16 residues. Germline V gene data show CDR1 as KGHSH and CDR2 as LQKENI. V lost 2 bases, J lost 1 base, and 7 bases stayed unmatched. CDR3: CASSPTLGQRNTEAFF. CDR3 sequence (DNA): TGTGCCAGCTCACCAACCCTGGGACAGCGGAACACTGAAGCTTTCTTT.

This clone is a singleton in its sample. V gene TRBV9 combines with J gene TRBJ1-2, with 9 bases identical to TRBD1. J was trimmed by 4 bases and V by 4 bases; bases with no gene match: 5. Germline CDR1 is SGDLS and CDR2 is YYNGEE. The CDR3 covers 14 residues. The CDR3 reads CASSPMDRGYGYTF. CDR3 nucleotides: TGTGCCAGCAGCCCTATGGACAGGGGCTATGGCTACACCTTC.

The chain uses TRBV6-5 and TRBJ2-7, with 11 bases identical to TRBD2. Germline CDR1 and CDR2: MNHEY and SVGAGI. This CDR3 has 16 residues. The V segment lost 2 bases and the J segment 7 bases; nucleotides outside the gene matches: 10. The CDR3 region is CASSYPATSGTGEQYF. The CDR3 DNA sequence: TGTGCCAGCAGTTACCCTGCGACTAGCGGGACTGGGGAGCAGTACTTC.